The 15 T cell receptor beta chains below all came from one sample that was sequenced in a study of blood T cells in healthy people across ages. PCR was performed a second time for about 7 to 11 cycles using a sample-barcoded 5' primer and a J-beta primer mix. TCRdb re-derived calls from the 5' RACE reads in MiXCR, one entry per CDR3 protein. This sample carries around 1,500,000 distinct CDR3 sequences, roughly 27% of them seen once, and the ten largest clones take roughly 8%. The sequenced sample consisted of blood. These receptors came from a woman aged 30 to 39 in good health.

The rearrangement joins TRBV6-1 to TRBJ2-1; 7 bases map to TRBD2. The CDR3 runs to 14 residues. Germline-derived CDR1 and CDR2 are MNHNS and SASEGT. The V gene end was trimmed by 6 bases and the J gene end by 8 bases; junction bases not matched to a gene: 10. This CDR3 reads CASRTKARGDEQFF. The DNA for the CDR3 is TGTGCCAGCAGAACGAAAGCTCGGGGGGATGAGCAGTTCTTC.

The DNA for the CDR3 is TGCAGCGTTCCCCACGAGGGGAGAGCTGAAGCTTTCTTT. Protein sequence: CSVPHEGRAEAFF. The chain has TRBV29-1 and TRBJ1-1; TRBD1 might be the D (5 bases). Looked up from germline, CDR1 is SQVTM and CDR2 is ANQGSEA. Trimming cost V 5 bases and J 6 bases, with 16 bases left between them. The CDR3 has 13 residues.

This clonotype was seen once. This chain joins TRBV10-3 and TRBJ1-6, with TRBD1 as a possible D gene (5 bases). Germline V lookup: CDR1 ENHRY, CDR2 SYGVKD. Trimming stripped 8 bases from V and 10 bases from J, with 18 bases between. The CDR3 runs 14 residues. Written as DNA, the CDR3 is TGTGCCATCGGTGCGACGGGGGGGTCCTCACCCCTCCACTTT. Translating gives CAIGATGGSSPLHF.

This chain links TRBV6-4 with TRBJ1-1; unclear D gene. The CDR3 loop spans 17 amino acids. Germline V gene data show CDR1 as MRHNA and CDR2 as SNTAGT. The V gene lost 4 bases and the J gene lost 4 bases, with 22 bases spanning the gap. The CDR3 loop reads CASSGLYRRSSGTEAFF. In DNA form, the CDR3 reads TGTGCCAGCAGTGGCCTTTATCGTCGATCGTCTGGCACTGAAGCTTTCTTT.

This clonotype was observed many times. The V and J genes are TRBV20-1 and TRBJ2-7; the match to TRBD2 covers 7 bases. Trimming cost V 6 bases and J 4 bases; bases outside gene matches: 12. Germline loops: CDR1 DFQATT, CDR2 SNEGSKA (reference sequence). This CDR3 comprises 14 residues. CDR3 residues: CSAKTGTIFYEQYF. The CDR3 nucleotides are TGCAGTGCCAAGACCGGGACTATCTTTTACGAGCAGTACTTC.

This clonotype appeared a few times. A read error may account for a junction end that differs from germline. V and J are TRBV10-1 and TRBJ2-3; 11 nucleotides match TRBD2. Germline loops: CDR1 WNHNN, CDR2 SYGVQD (reference sequence). The CDR3 consists of 18 residues. The CDR3 bases are TGCGCCACCAGTGGGTCTGAGAGACTAGCGGGGAGACCAGATACGCAGTATTTT. This codes for CATSGSERLAGRPDTQYF.

The chain combines TRBV2 with TRBJ1-5; no firm D call. The CDR3 length is 14 residues. Trimming left V 2 bases short and J 0 bases short, with 5 bases between. Looked up from germline, CDR1 is SNHLY and CDR2 is FYNNEI. CDR3 in amino acids: CASSESYSNQPQHF. CDR3 in DNA: TGTGCCAGCAGTGAATCCTATAGCAATCAGCCCCAGCATTTT.

A few counts support this clonotype. The chain combines TRBV5-1 with TRBJ2-1, with 7 bases aligning to TRBD1. This CDR3 is built from 15 residues. Trimming cost V 2 bases and J 7 bases; bases outside gene matches: 9. Germline V gene sequence: CDR1 SGHRS, CDR2 YFSETQ. The CDR3 sequence is CASSLGQGVWNEQFF. For the CDR3, the DNA is TGCGCCAGCAGCTTAGGGCAGGGGGTTTGGAATGAGCAGTTCTTC.

This clonotype has only a few counts. The chain is built from TRBV12-3 or TRBV12-4 and TRBJ2-5; D possibly uses TRBD1 or TRBD2 (5 bases each). Trimming took 6 bases from V and 4 from J, leaving 27 bases between them. The CDR3 extends over 18 amino acids. The CDR3 reads CASSPPVGGRGYLETQYF. The CDR3 DNA sequence: TGTGCCAGCAGCCCACCCGTAGGAGGAAGGGGATACTTAGAGACCCAGTACTTC.

The chain links TRBV15 to TRBJ2-2; D might be TRBD1 (6 bases). The CDR3 totals 17 residues. Trimming left V 0 bases short and J 0 bases short, with 11 bases between. Germline CDR1 is LNHNV and CDR2 is YYDKDF (reference sequence). For the CDR3, the DNA is TGTGCCACCAGCAGAGATCAGGACAGAGCGAACACCGGGGAGCTGTTTTTT. Protein: CATSRDQDRANTGELFF.

This chain uses TRBV28 with TRBJ2-1; no definite D call. Deletions cut 5 bases from V and 4 bases from J, with 15 bases between. From germline, CDR1 is MDHEN and CDR2 SYDVKM. The CDR3 length is 15 residues. DNA for the CDR3: TGTGCCAGCAGTCCCATGAGGTTCGCTTACAATGAGCAGTTCTTC. It encodes CASSPMRFAYNEQFF.

Concerning this clonotype: Germline and junction disagree at one end, which may indicate a read error. The chain has TRBV6-2 or TRBV6-3 and TRBJ2-6; maybe TRBD2 (6 bases). Germline CDR1 and CDR2: MNHEY and SVGEGT. The CDR3 consists of 15 residues. Written as DNA, the CDR3 is TGTGCCAGCAGCGGGAGTGTAACTGGGGCCAACGTCCGGACTTTC. This encodes CASSGSVTGANVRTF.

The chain is built from TRBV10-2 and TRBJ2-5; 15 positions match TRBD2. The CDR3 contains 20 residues. With 6 bases clipped from V and 11 bases from J, the junction kept 25 bases outside the gene matches. Per germline, CDR1 WSHSY and CDR2 SAAADI. CDR3 sequence reads: CASRNIPGTSGGRSYNEQYF. As DNA, the CDR3 is TGCGCCAGCAGAAACATACCCGGGACTAGCGGGGGGCGCTCCTACAATGAGCAGTACTTC.

This clonotype was detected a few times. The J gene is TRBJ1-2, the V gene TRBV14; D unclear. The germline V and J ends were trimmed by 4 bases and 5 bases, with 14 bases remaining between them. Germline-derived CDR1 and CDR2 are SGHDN and FVKESK. This CDR3 spans 14 amino acids. CDR3 DNA sequence: TGTGCCAGCAGCCCTCGGGGAGAGTCTTATGGCTACACCTTC. Amino acid sequence: CASSPRGESYGYTF.

This clonotype was seen a few times. The V gene is TRBV15, the J gene TRBJ2-3; 9 nucleotides agree with TRBD1. V gave up 3 bases and J gave up 4 bases; unmatched junction bases: 8. This CDR3 contains 16 residues. Germline assignment: CDR1 LNHNV and CDR2 YYDKDF (reference sequence). CDR3 residues: CATSSRDRVISDTQYF. DNA for the CDR3: TGTGCCACCAGCAGCCGGGACAGGGTAATTTCAGATACGCAGTATTTT.